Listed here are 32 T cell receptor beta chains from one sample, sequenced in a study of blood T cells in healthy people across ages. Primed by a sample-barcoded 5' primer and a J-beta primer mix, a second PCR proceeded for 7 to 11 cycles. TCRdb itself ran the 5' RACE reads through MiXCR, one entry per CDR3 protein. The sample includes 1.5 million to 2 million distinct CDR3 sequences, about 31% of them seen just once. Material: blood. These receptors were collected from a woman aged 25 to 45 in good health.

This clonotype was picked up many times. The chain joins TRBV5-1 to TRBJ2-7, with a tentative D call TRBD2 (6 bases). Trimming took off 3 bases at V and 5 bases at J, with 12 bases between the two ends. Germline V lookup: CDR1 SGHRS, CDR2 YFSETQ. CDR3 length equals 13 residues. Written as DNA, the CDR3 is TGCGCCAGCAGCTCCGGCGGGACCGACGAGCAGTACTTC. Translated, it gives CASSSGGTDEQYF.

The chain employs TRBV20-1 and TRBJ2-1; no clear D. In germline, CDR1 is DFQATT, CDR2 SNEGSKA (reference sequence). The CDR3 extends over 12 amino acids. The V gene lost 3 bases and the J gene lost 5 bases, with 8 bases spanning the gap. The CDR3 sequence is CSASKSDNEQFF. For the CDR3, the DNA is TGCAGTGCTAGTAAATCGGACAATGAGCAGTTCTTC.

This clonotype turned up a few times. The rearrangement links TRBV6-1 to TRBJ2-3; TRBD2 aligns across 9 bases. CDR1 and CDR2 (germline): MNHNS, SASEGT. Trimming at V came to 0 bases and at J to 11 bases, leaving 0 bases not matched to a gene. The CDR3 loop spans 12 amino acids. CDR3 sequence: CASSEATSGQYF. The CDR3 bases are TGTGCCAGCAGTGAAGCGACTAGCGGGCAGTATTTT.

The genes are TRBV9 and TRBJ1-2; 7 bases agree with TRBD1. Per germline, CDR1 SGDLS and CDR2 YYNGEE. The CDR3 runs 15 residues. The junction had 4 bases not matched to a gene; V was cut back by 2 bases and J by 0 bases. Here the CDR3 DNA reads TGTGCCAGCAGCGTGGGGACAGAAGCTAACTATGGCTACACCTTC. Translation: CASSVGTEANYGYTF.

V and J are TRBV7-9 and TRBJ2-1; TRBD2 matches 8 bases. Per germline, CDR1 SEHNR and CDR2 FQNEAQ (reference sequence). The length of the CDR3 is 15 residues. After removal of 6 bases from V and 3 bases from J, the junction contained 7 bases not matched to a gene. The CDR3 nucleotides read TGTGCCAGCAGGAAATCGGGGGGGCTCTACAATGAGCAGTTCTTC. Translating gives CASRKSGGLYNEQFF.

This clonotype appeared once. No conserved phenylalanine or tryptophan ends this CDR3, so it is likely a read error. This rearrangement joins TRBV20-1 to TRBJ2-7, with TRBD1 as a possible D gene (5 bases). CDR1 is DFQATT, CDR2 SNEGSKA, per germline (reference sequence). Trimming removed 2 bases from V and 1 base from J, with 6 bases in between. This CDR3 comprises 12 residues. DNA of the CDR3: TGCAGTGCTAGACAGGGTTCCTACGAGCAGTACTAC. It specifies CSARQGSYEQYY.

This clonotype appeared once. The DNA for the CDR3 is TGTGCCAGCAGCTGGAGCGGGAGGGGAACCGGGGAGCTGTTTTTT. As protein: CASSWSGRGTGELFF. The chain is built from TRBV13 and TRBJ2-2; the match to TRBD2 covers 10 bases. The junction had 4 bases not matched to a gene; V was cut back by 4 bases and J by 5 bases. The CDR3 is 15 residues long. Germline V lookup: CDR1 PRHDT, CDR2 FYEKMQ (reference sequence).

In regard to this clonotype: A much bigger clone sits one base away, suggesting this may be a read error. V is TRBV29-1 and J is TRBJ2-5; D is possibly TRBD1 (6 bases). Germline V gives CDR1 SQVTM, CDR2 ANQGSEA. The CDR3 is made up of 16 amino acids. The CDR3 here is CGVDGRGRENAETQYF. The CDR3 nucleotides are TGCGGCGTTGATGGCAGGGGTAGGGAAAATGCGGAGACCCAGTACTTC.

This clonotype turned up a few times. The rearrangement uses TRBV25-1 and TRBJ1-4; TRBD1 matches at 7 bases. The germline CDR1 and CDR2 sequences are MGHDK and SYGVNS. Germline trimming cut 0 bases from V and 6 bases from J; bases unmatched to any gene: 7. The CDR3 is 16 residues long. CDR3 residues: CASSEYEGTGDEKLFF. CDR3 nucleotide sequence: TGTGCCAGCAGTGAATACGAGGGTACAGGGGATGAAAAACTGTTTTTT.

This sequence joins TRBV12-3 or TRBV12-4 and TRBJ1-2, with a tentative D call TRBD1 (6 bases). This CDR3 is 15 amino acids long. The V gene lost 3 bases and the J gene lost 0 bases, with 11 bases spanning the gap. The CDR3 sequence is CASSLGAAANYGYTF. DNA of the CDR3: TGTGCCAGCAGTTTGGGGGCGGCAGCTAACTATGGCTACACCTTC.

The CDR3 loop is CASSLFPDRGGGYTF. CDR3 DNA sequence: TGTGCCAGCAGTTTATTCCCGGACAGGGGAGGAGGCTACACCTTC. The chain joins TRBV27 to TRBJ1-2; 9 bases fit TRBD1. J lost 8 bases, V lost 1 base, and 8 bases had no gene match. The CDR3 contains 15 residues. Germline V gene lookup returns CDR1 MNHEY and CDR2 SMNVEV (reference sequence).

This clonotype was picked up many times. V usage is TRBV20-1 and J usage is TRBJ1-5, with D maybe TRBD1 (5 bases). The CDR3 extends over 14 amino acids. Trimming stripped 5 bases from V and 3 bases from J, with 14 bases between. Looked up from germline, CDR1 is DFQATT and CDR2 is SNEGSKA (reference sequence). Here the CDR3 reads CSAARRGLNQPQHF. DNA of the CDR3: TGCAGTGCTGCTCGTAGGGGTCTCAATCAGCCCCAGCATTTT.

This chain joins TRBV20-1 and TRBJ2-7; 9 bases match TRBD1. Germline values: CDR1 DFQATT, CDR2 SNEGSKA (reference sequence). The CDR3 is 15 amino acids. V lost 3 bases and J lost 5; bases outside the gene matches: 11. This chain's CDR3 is CSASRTGTGLDEQYF. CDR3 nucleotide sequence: TGCAGTGCTAGTCGCACCGGGACAGGGTTGGACGAGCAGTACTTC.

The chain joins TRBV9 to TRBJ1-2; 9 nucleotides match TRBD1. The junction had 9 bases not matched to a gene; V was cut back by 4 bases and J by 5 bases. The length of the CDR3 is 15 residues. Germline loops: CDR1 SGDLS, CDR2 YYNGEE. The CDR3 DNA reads TGTGCCAGCAGCCCCTCACAGGGGGCCGGGTATGGCTACACCTTC. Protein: CASSPSQGAGYGYTF.

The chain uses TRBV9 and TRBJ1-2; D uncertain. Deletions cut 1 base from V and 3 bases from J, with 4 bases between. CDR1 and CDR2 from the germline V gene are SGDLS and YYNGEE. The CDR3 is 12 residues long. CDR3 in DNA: TGTGCCAGCAGCGTAAACGACTATGGCTACACCTTC. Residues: CASSVNDYGYTF.

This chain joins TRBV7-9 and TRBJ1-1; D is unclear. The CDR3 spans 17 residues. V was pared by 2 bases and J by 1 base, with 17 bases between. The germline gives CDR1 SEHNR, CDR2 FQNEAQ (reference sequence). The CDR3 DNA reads TGTGCCAGCAGCTTATCCGCACGGGCCGGCTCGAACACTGAAGCTTTCTTT. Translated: CASSLSARAGSNTEAFF.

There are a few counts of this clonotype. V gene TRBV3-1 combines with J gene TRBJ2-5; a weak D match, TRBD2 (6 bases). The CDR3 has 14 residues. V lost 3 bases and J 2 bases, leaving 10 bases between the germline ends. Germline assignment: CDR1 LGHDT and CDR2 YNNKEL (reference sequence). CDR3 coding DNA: TGTGCCAGCAGCCAGCCGGGACTGCAAGAGACCCAGTACTTC. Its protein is CASSQPGLQETQYF.

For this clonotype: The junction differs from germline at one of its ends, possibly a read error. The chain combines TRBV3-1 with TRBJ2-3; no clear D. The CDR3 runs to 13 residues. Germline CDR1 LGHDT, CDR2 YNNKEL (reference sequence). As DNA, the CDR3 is TGTGTCAGCAGCCAAGATTGGTGGAATACGCAGTATTTT. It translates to CVSSQDWWNTQYF.

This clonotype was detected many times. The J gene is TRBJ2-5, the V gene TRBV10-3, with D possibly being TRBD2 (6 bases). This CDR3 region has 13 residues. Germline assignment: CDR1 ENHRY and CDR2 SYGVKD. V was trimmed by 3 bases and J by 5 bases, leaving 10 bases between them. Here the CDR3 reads CAISERGSETQYF. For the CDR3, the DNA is TGTGCCATCAGTGAACGGGGGAGTGAGACCCAGTACTTC.

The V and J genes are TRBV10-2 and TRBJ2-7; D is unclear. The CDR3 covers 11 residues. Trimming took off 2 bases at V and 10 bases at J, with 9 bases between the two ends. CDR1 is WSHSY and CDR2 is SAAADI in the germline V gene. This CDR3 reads CASSEGQKQYF. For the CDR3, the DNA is TGCGCCAGCAGTGAGGGTCAGAAACAGTACTTC.

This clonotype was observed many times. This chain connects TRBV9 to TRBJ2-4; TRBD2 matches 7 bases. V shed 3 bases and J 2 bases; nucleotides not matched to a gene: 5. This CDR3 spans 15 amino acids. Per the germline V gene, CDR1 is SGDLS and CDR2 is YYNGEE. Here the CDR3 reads CASSAGRITKNIQYF. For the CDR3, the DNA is TGTGCCAGCAGCGCCGGGAGGATAACCAAAAACATTCAGTACTTC.

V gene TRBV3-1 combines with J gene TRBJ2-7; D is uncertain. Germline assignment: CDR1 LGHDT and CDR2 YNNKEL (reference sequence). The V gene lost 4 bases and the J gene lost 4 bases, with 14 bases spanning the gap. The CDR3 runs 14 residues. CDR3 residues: CASSPAPSFYEQYF. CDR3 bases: TGTGCCAGCAGCCCGGCTCCCAGCTTTTACGAGCAGTACTTC.

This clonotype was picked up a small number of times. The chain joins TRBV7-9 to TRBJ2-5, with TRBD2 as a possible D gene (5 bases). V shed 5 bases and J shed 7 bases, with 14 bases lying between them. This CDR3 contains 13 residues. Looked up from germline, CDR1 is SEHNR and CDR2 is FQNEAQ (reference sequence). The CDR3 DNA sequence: TGTGCCAGCAGCCGACTGTCCCGGGGGACCCAGTACTTC. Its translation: CASSRLSRGTQYF. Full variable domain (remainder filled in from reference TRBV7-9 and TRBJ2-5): DTGVSQNPRHKITKRGQNVTFRCDPISEHNRLYWYRQTLGQGPEFLTYFQNEAQLEKSRLLSDRFSAERPKGSFSTLEIQRTEQGDSAMYLCASSRLSRGTQYFGPGTRLLVL.

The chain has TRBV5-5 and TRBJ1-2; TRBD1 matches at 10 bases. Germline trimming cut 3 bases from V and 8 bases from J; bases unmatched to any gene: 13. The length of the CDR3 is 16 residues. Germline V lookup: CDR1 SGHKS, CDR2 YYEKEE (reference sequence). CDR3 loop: CASSSELDRGRGGYTF. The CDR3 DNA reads TGTGCCAGCAGCTCGGAACTCGACAGGGGGCGAGGGGGCTACACCTTC.

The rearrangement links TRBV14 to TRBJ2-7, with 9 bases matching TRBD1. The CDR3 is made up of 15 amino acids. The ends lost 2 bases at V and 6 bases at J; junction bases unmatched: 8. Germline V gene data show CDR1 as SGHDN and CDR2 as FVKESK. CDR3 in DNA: TGTGCCAGCAGCCAAATGGGGACAGGGTCAGGCGAGCAGTACTTC. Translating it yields CASSQMGTGSGEQYF.

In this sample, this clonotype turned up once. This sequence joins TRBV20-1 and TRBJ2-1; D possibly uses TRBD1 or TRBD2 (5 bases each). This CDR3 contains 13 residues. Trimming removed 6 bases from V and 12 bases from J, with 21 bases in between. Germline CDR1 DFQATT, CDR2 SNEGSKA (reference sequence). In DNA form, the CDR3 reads TGCAGTGCCAGGACTGGTGGGGACGGTGGGCAGTTCTTC. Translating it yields CSARTGGDGGQFF.

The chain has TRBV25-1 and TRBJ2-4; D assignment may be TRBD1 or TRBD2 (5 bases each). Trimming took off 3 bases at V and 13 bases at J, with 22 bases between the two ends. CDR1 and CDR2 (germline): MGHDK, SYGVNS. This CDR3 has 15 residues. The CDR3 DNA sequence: TGTGCCAGCAGTGAGGGTGACCCCCGCTGGGACGTGCAGTACTTC. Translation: CASSEGDPRWDVQYF.

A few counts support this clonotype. The CDR3 sequence: CSARDATGGNEKLFF. CDR3 DNA: TGCAGTGCTAGAGACGCGACAGGTGGTAATGAAAAACTGTTTTTT. The chain has TRBV20-1 and TRBJ1-4, with D perhaps matching TRBD1 (6 bases). V lost 0 bases to trimming and J lost 4 bases, with 12 bases between them. CDR3 size: 15 residues. Germline V lookup: CDR1 DFQATT, CDR2 SNEGSKA (reference sequence).

The CDR3 reads CSATWSDTQYF. CDR3 bases: TGCAGTGCTACTTGGTCAGATACGCAGTATTTT. This chain links TRBV20-1 with TRBJ2-3; D remains ambiguous. Germline values: CDR1 DFQATT, CDR2 SNEGSKA (reference sequence). The length of the CDR3 is 11 residues. Trimming shortened V by 4 bases and J by 4 bases, and 6 bases separated the two germline ends.

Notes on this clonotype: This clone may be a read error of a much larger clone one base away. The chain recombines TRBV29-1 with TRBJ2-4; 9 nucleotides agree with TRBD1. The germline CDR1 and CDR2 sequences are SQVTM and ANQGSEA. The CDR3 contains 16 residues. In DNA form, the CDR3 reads TGCAGCGTTGTTGGGGACAGGGAATTAGCCAAAAACGTTCAGTACTTC. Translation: CSVVGDRELAKNVQYF. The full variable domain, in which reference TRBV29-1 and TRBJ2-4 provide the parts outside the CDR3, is SAVISQKPSRDICQRGTSLTIQCQVDSQVTMMFWYRQQPGQSLTLIATANQGSEATYESGFVIDKFPISRPNLTFSTLTVSNMSPEDSSIYLCSVVGDRELAKNVQYFGAGTRLSVL.

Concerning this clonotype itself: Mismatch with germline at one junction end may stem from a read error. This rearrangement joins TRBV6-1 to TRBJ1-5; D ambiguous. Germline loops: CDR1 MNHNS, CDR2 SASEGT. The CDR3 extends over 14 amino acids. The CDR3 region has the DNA TGTGCCGGCAGTGACCCCTCGGGCGCGCAGCCCCAGCATTTT. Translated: CAGSDPSGAQPQHF.

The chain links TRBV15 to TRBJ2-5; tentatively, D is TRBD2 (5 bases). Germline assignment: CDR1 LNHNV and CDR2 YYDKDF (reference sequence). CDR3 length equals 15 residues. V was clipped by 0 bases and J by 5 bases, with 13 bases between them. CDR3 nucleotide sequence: TGTGCCACCAGCAGAGATCCGGGGTTAGGGGAGACCCAGTACTTC. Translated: CATSRDPGLGETQYF.